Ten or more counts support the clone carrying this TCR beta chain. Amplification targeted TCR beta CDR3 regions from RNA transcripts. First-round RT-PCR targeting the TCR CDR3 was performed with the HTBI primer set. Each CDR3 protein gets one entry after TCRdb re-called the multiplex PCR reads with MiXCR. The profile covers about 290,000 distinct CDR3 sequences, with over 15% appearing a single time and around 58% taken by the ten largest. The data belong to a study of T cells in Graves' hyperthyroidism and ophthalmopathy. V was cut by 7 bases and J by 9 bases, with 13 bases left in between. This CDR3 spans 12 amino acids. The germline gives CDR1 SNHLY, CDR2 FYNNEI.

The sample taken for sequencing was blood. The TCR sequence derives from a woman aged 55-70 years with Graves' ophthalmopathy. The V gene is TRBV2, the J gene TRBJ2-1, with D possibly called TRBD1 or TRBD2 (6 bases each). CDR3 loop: CASTRGAAEQFF. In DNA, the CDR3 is TGTGCCAGCACTAGGGGGGCGGCTGAGCAGTTCTTC.